This TCR beta chain is from a study of CD8+ T cells in alopecia areata. Germline CDR1 SEHNR, CDR2 FQNEAQ (reference sequence). The CDR3 extends over 15 amino acids. The V end was cut by 1 base, the J end by 3 bases, with 9 bases between. In this sample, this clone turned up once. Noted treatment: oral pan-JAK inhibitor, 5-10 mg twice daily. Sequencing templates came from extracted RNA that was reverse transcribed into cDNA. Assay used: immunoSEQ multiplex PCR; TCRdb lists only in-frame clones, some missing. The sample consists of 80,000 or so clones, around 61% of them appearing once. The specimen was CD8+ T cells sorted from blood, collected at week 24, from a patient treated with tofacitinib. This receptor was obtained from a human donor with alopecia areata. The rearrangement joins TRBV7-9 to TRBJ1-4; D is undetermined. This chain's CDR3 is CASSLVQSANEKLFF. DNA of the CDR3: TGTGCCAGCAGCTTAGTCCAGTCGGCTAATGAAAAACTGTTTTTT.